Listed below are T cell receptor beta chains from one sample, sequenced in a study of blood T cell repertoires in COVID-19. This table comes from immunoSEQ multiplex PCR, and its TCRdb copy is limited to in-frame clones, with some not included. Of 300,000 or so clones in the sample, about 83% were seen once. Sequencing was performed on peripheral blood. The receptors shown here come from a woman in her 50s with acute or convalescent COVID-19. Both conserved end residues are part of each CDR3. The D gene is left open where the match is weak.

d_call: TRBD2
v_call: TRBV27
cdr3_length: 11
j_call: TRBJ2-7
cdr3_aa: CASSWGGEQYF

d_call: TRBD2
v_call: TRBV28
cdr3_length: 17
j_call: TRBJ2-1
cdr3_aa: CASKEGSGRTSYNEQFF

d_call: TRBD2
v_call: TRBV9
cdr3_length: 16
j_call: TRBJ2-1
cdr3_aa: CASSVELADSYNEQFF

d_call: NA
v_call: TRBV18
cdr3_length: 13
j_call: TRBJ1-2
cdr3_aa: CASSPISDYGYTF

d_call: NA
v_call: TRBV7-9
cdr3_length: 14
j_call: TRBJ1-1
cdr3_aa: CASSPGQSNTEAFF

d_call: NA
v_call: TRBV7-9
cdr3_length: 14
j_call: TRBJ2-2
cdr3_aa: CASSSPTSTGELFF

d_call: NA
v_call: TRBV20-1
cdr3_length: 11
j_call: TRBJ1-1
cdr3_aa: CSARDRVGAFF

d_call: NA
v_call: TRBV7-2
cdr3_length: 14
j_call: TRBJ1-5
cdr3_aa: CASSPLLSNQPQHF

d_call: NA
v_call: TRBV28
cdr3_length: 12
j_call: TRBJ2-7
cdr3_aa: CASSLPGYEQYF

d_call: TRBD2
v_call: TRBV27
cdr3_length: 18
j_call: TRBJ2-5
cdr3_aa: CASSLVYSSSGSQETQYF

d_call: TRBD1
v_call: TRBV28
cdr3_length: 13
j_call: TRBJ2-1
cdr3_aa: CASSSGGGDEQFF

d_call: NA
v_call: TRBV2
cdr3_length: 15
j_call: TRBJ2-5
cdr3_aa: CASSKLWSAGETQYF

d_call: TRBD2
v_call: TRBV7-2
cdr3_length: 15
j_call: TRBJ2-1
cdr3_aa: CASSLISGSYNEQFF

d_call: NA
v_call: TRBV18
cdr3_length: 15
j_call: TRBJ1-3
cdr3_aa: CASSLSPGNTNTIYF

d_call: NA
v_call: TRBV2
cdr3_length: 15
j_call: TRBJ2-1
cdr3_aa: CASSEGQFGVNEQFF

d_call: NA
v_call: TRBV27
cdr3_length: 18
j_call: TRBJ2-1
cdr3_aa: CASSLGQGLTRPYNEQFF

d_call: TRBD1
v_call: TRBV10-2
cdr3_length: 14
j_call: TRBJ2-7
cdr3_aa: CASSESRTGAEQYF

d_call: NA
v_call: TRBV5-1
cdr3_length: 13
j_call: TRBJ1-1
cdr3_aa: CASRRGFDTEAFF

d_call: NA
v_call: TRBV23-1
cdr3_length: 14
j_call: TRBJ2-7
cdr3_aa: CASSNLGATYEQYF

d_call: TRBD2
v_call: TRBV6-5
cdr3_length: 14
j_call: TRBJ2-1
cdr3_aa: CASSYSLADNEQFF

d_call: TRBD2
v_call: TRBV27
cdr3_length: 15
j_call: TRBJ2-1
cdr3_aa: CASSGAGVLDNEQFF

d_call: NA
v_call: TRBV28
cdr3_length: 12
j_call: TRBJ2-7
cdr3_aa: CASRAGRDEQYF

d_call: TRBD2
v_call: TRBV4-2
cdr3_length: 16
j_call: TRBJ2-3
cdr3_aa: CASSQRLAGGLDTQYF

d_call: NA
v_call: TRBV9
cdr3_length: 14
j_call: TRBJ2-7
cdr3_aa: CASSVAGRSYEQYF

d_call: NA
v_call: TRBV6-5
cdr3_length: 16
j_call: TRBJ2-7
cdr3_aa: CASSYSAGQIFYEQYF

d_call: TRBD1
v_call: TRBV27
cdr3_length: 17
j_call: TRBJ1-4
cdr3_aa: CASSSQFLRGLGEKLFF

d_call: NA
v_call: TRBV27
cdr3_length: 14
j_call: TRBJ1-4
cdr3_aa: CASTRNRETEKLFF

d_call: NA
v_call: TRBV6-2/TRBV6-3
cdr3_length: 20
j_call: TRBJ2-1
cdr3_aa: CASSPWTSQRSYSSYNEQFF

d_call: TRBD1
v_call: TRBV10-3
cdr3_length: 14
j_call: TRBJ1-4
cdr3_aa: CAIKPGQGGEKLFF

d_call: TRBD1
v_call: TRBV29-1
cdr3_length: 14
j_call: TRBJ1-4
cdr3_aa: CSGYYGTGGEKLFF